Shown below are 31 T cell receptor beta chains from a single sample sequenced in a study of Graves' ophthalmopathy and Graves' hyperthyroidism. RNA transcripts provided the template for amplifying TCR beta CDR3 regions. Amplification began with first-round RT-PCR using HTBI primers, then second-round multiplex PCR was performed. TCRdb reprocessed the multiplex PCR reads with MiXCR, giving one entry per CDR3 protein. This sample has hundreds of thousands of distinct CDR3 sequences, with around 40% found just once. The sample consisted of peripheral blood. These TCRs come from an adult man with Graves' ophthalmopathy.

This rearrangement joins TRBV20-1 to TRBJ1-4; D is uncertain. The V end was cut by 4 bases, the J end by 4 bases, with 16 bases between. Germline CDR1 DFQATT, CDR2 SNEGSKA (reference sequence). CDR3 length: 15 residues. The CDR3 loop reads CSAKHRTVGNEKLFF. For the CDR3, the DNA is TGCAGTGCTAAGCATCGGACCGTCGGTAATGAAAAACTGTTTTTT.

In regard to this clonotype: The junction does not match germline at one end; this may be a read error. The V call is TRBV25-1, the J call TRBJ2-2, with 9 bases identical to TRBD1. CDR3 length: 15 residues. Germline V gene lookup returns CDR1 MGHDK and CDR2 SYGVNS. The CDR3 sequence is CASSKGQGHTGELFF. In DNA form, the CDR3 reads TGCGCCAGCAGCAAAGGACAGGGGCACACCGGGGAGCTGTTTTTT.

Note on this clonotype: One end of the junction does not line up with germline, which may come from a read error. The rearrangement uses TRBV2 and TRBJ2-7; 8 bases align to TRBD1. CDR1 is SNHLY, CDR2 FYNNEI, per germline. The CDR3 spans 14 residues. CDR3 sequence (DNA): TGTGTCAGCAGCGCCCGGACAGGGCCCTACGAGCAGTACTTC. It translates to CVSSARTGPYEQYF. Using reference TRBV2 and TRBJ2-7 for the parts outside the CDR3, the full variable domain is EPEVTQTPSHQVTQMGQEVILRCVPISNHLYFYWYRQILGQKVEFLVSFYNNEISEKSEIFDDQFSVERPDGSNFTLKIRSTKLEDSAMYFCVSSARTGPYEQYFGPGTRLTVT.

DNA of the CDR3: TGTGCCAGCAGTTCCCGGGAGGGATTCTCTTCACCCCTCCACTTT. Translating gives CASSSREGFSSPLHF. This rearrangement joins TRBV25-1 to TRBJ1-6; D ambiguous. Germline-derived CDR1 and CDR2 are MGHDK and SYGVNS. V lost 5 bases, J lost 9 bases, and 17 bases lay in between. The length of the CDR3 is 15 residues.

About this clonotype itself: A junction boundary mismatches the germline segment, possibly from a read error. For the CDR3, the DNA is TGTGCCAGCAGCCTAGCTGTCCACCCCGTTACGCAGTATTTT. Its protein product is CASSLAVHPVTQYF. The V and J genes are TRBV7-9 and TRBJ2-3, with D possibly being TRBD2 (5 bases). The CDR3 extends over 14 amino acids. Per germline, CDR1 SEHNR and CDR2 FQNEAQ (reference sequence).

This clonotype showed up many times. J is TRBJ1-2 and V is TRBV7-8, with D possibly TRBD1 on 5 matching bases. CDR3 length: 11 residues. V shed 5 bases and J shed 13 bases, with 14 bases lying between them. Germline-derived CDR1 and CDR2 are SGHVS and FQNEAQ. CDR3 DNA: TGTGCCAGCAGCCTTACCGACAGCTTCACCTTC. Its translation is CASSLTDSFTF.

This clonotype showed up many times. The rearrangement uses TRBV29-1 and TRBJ2-7, with D maybe TRBD1 (5 bases). CDR1 SQVTM and CDR2 ANQGSEA come from the germline V gene. The V end lost 4 bases, the J end lost 0 bases, and 13 bases lay between the germline ends. The CDR3 runs to 14 residues. CDR3 coding DNA: TGCAGCGTTGGGGTGGGGCTGAGCTCCTACGAGCAGTACTTC. Its translation: CSVGVGLSSYEQYF.

This clonotype was seen many times. J is TRBJ2-6 and V is TRBV7-9; possible D gene TRBD1, 5 bases. This CDR3 contains 15 residues. Per germline, CDR1 SEHNR and CDR2 FQNEAQ (reference sequence). V gave up 10 bases and J gave up 0 bases, with 13 bases separating them. The CDR3 DNA sequence: TGTGCCACACCCTACGACAGCTCTGGGGCCAACGTCCTGACTTTC. The encoded protein is CATPYDSSGANVLTF.

The chain has TRBV10-3 and TRBJ2-6, with D tentatively TRBD1 or TRBD2 (6 bases each). V was cut by 2 bases and J by 0 bases, with 20 bases left in between. From germline, CDR1 is ENHRY and CDR2 SYGVKD. The CDR3 extends over 20 amino acids. The CDR3 coding sequence is TGTGCCATCAGTGAGCCGACAGGAGGGAGAGCGTCCTCTGGGGCCAACGTCCTGACTTTC. Its protein is CAISEPTGGRASSGANVLTF.

The V call is TRBV10-2, the J call TRBJ2-7, with a weak D call TRBD1 (6 bases). This CDR3 contains 17 residues. Germline CDR1 and CDR2: WSHSY and SAAADI. V lost 6 bases, J lost 0 bases, and 21 bases lay in between. In nucleotides, the CDR3 is TGCGCCAGCAGCCAAGAGTTGGGGCAGGGGAGCTCCTACGAGCAGTACTTC. Translated, it gives CASSQELGQGSSYEQYF.

CDR3 DNA: TGTGCCAGCAGATCCTACAGGGTCTTCGGAGACTATGGCTACACCTTC. Protein product: CASRSYRVFGDYGYTF. V usage is TRBV12-3 or TRBV12-4 and J usage is TRBJ1-2; weak D call: TRBD1 (6 bases). V gave up 6 bases and J gave up 3 bases, with 20 bases separating them. The CDR3 is made up of 16 amino acids.

This clonotype showed up many times. V gene TRBV19 combines with J gene TRBJ1-5, with D tentatively TRBD1 (5 bases). V lost 4 bases and J lost 6, with 10 bases in between. The CDR3 sequence is 13 residues long. Per germline, CDR1 LNHDA and CDR2 SQIVND (reference sequence). CDR3 residues: CASSTQGGQPQHF. CDR3 nucleotides: TGTGCCAGTAGTACCCAGGGTGGTCAGCCCCAGCATTTT.

The sample holds many counts of this clonotype. The chain carries TRBV7-6 and TRBJ2-5, with 10 positions matching TRBD2. The CDR3 extends over 14 amino acids. J lost 4 bases, V lost 5 bases, and 4 bases had no gene match. Germline V gene lookup returns CDR1 SGHVS and CDR2 FNYEAQ. The CDR3, as DNA: TGTGCCAGCAGCGCTAGCGGGAGAGGAGAGACCCAGTACTTC. Its protein product is CASSASGRGETQYF.

The sample holds many counts of this clonotype. The chain combines TRBV20-1 with TRBJ1-5; D perhaps matches TRBD1 (5 bases). Germline loops: CDR1 DFQATT, CDR2 SNEGSKA (reference sequence). The CDR3 length is 13 residues. Trimming removed 3 bases at V and 7 bases at J, with 13 bases between. The CDR3 nucleotides read TGCAGTGCTAGCCGTGGGGCGGGCCAGCCCCAGCATTTT. Protein product: CSASRGAGQPQHF.

The chain carries TRBV11-3 and TRBJ2-5; the match to TRBD2 covers 8 bases. This CDR3 contains 18 residues. CDR1 SGHNT and CDR2 YENEEA come from the germline V gene. V lost 1 base, J lost 0 bases, and 10 bases stayed unmatched. The CDR3 spells CASSLGAASGLYQETQYF. The CDR3 DNA reads as TGTGCCAGCAGCTTAGGGGCGGCTAGCGGGCTGTACCAAGAGACCCAGTACTTC.

The J gene is TRBJ1-1, the V gene TRBV15; D possibly corresponds to TRBD1 (6 bases). The CDR3 extends over 17 amino acids. Germline assignment: CDR1 LNHNV and CDR2 YYDKDF (reference sequence). The ends were cut back, 0 bases at V and 1 base at J, with 15 bases in the middle. Written as DNA, the CDR3 is TGTGCCACCAGCAGAGATAACAACAGGGTAGCGAACACTGAAGCTTTCTTT. Translated: CATSRDNNRVANTEAFF.

The chain combines TRBV10-3 with TRBJ1-1; D is unclear. CDR1 ENHRY and CDR2 SYGVKD come from the germline V gene. CDR3 length: 16 residues. The V end lost 0 bases, the J end lost 1 base, and 12 bases lay between the germline ends. The CDR3 nucleotides are TGTGCCATCAGTGAGTCGACTAGCGGGGAGAACACTGAAGCTTTCTTT. Protein sequence: CAISESTSGENTEAFF.

This clonotype was seen many times. This CDR3 reads CASSPLNYRGPGYTF. CDR3 nucleotide sequence: TGTGCCAGCAGTCCACTAAATTACAGGGGGCCAGGCTACACCTTC. V usage is TRBV25-1 and J usage is TRBJ1-2; 9 bases map to TRBD1. Germline CDR1 and CDR2: MGHDK and SYGVNS. J gave up 8 bases and V 5 bases, and 12 bases lay outside the gene matches. This CDR3 region has 15 residues.

This clonotype appeared a few times. The chain couples TRBV7-6 to TRBJ1-5; 7 positions match TRBD1. Looked up from germline, CDR1 is SGHVS and CDR2 is FNYEAQ. CDR3 length: 13 residues. J was trimmed by 5 bases and V by 6 bases; bases with no gene match: 4. The CDR3 loop reads CASSVTGYQPQHF. The CDR3 nucleotides read TGTGCCAGCAGTGTGACAGGGTATCAGCCCCAGCATTTT. The whole variable domain, remainder taken from reference TRBV7-6 and TRBJ1-5, is GAGVSQSPRYKVTKRGQDVALRCDPISGHVSLYWYRQALGQGPEFLTYFNYEAQQDKSGLPNDRFSAERPEGSISTLTIQRTEQRDSAMYRCASSVTGYQPQHFGDGTRLSIL.

This clonotype occurred a few times. One end of the junction fails to match germline, which may point to a read error. V gene TRBV10-2 combines with J gene TRBJ2-5, with D maybe TRBD2 (6 bases). The CDR3 runs to 12 residues. Germline V gene data show CDR1 as WSHSY and CDR2 as SAAADI. The CDR3 sequence is CASRRGKETQYF. CDR3 bases: TGTGCCAGCAGGCGCGGGAAAGAGACCCAGTACTTC.

The chain is built from TRBV20-1 and TRBJ2-7; TRBD1 or TRBD2 may be the D gene (5 bases each). Germline loops: CDR1 DFQATT, CDR2 SNEGSKA (reference sequence). This CDR3 is 13 amino acids long. V gave up 5 bases and J gave up 2 bases, with 13 bases separating them. The CDR3 region has the DNA TGCAGTGCTCTACGGGACGCAACCTACGAGCAGTACTTC. Amino acid sequence: CSALRDATYEQYF.

Concerning this clonotype: One end of the junction is discordant with germline, which a read error may explain. The gene calls are TRBV10-2 and TRBJ1-2, with D unresolved. The CDR3 is 12 residues long. The germline V gene encodes CDR1 WSHSY and CDR2 SAAADI. The CDR3 loop is CASSLNSAGYTF. The CDR3 DNA sequence: TGTGCCAGCAGCTTAAACAGCGCTGGCTACACCTTC.

This clonotype has a handful of counts. The gene calls are TRBV9 and TRBJ2-7; TRBD2 matches 7 bases. This CDR3 region has 16 residues. Per germline, CDR1 SGDLS and CDR2 YYNGEE. J was trimmed by 2 bases and V by 4 bases; bases with no gene match: 12. In DNA form, the CDR3 reads TGTGCCAGCAGCCAGGGCGGTAGCGGGCGGACCTACGAGCAGTACTTC. Translation: CASSQGGSGRTYEQYF.

There are a few counts of this clonotype. The chain links TRBV19 to TRBJ1-2; TRBD1 matches at 7 bases. Germline trimming cut 2 bases from V and 4 bases from J; bases unmatched to any gene: 10. Germline V gives CDR1 LNHDA, CDR2 SQIVND (reference sequence). This CDR3 contains 16 residues. For the CDR3, the DNA is TGTGCCAGTAGTATATCTCTTCGGCAGGGGGTCTATGGCTACACCTTC. Its translation is CASSISLRQGVYGYTF.

The chain couples TRBV7-8 to TRBJ1-1; a possible D gene is TRBD1 (5 bases). V lost 6 bases and J lost 5, with 19 bases in between. The CDR3 sequence is 15 residues long. Germline assignment: CDR1 SGHVS and CDR2 FQNEAQ. The CDR3 spells CASSTPGRWGTEAFF. CDR3 DNA: TGTGCCAGCAGTACCCCGGGGCGGTGGGGGACTGAAGCTTTCTTT.

This clonotype was recorded only once. The rearrangement joins TRBV15 to TRBJ2-3, with D unresolved. The germline V gene encodes CDR1 LNHNV and CDR2 YYDKDF (reference sequence). CDR3 length: 14 residues. V lost 0 bases and J 5 bases, leaving 9 bases between the germline ends. Written as DNA, the CDR3 is TGTGCCACCAGCAGAGAGTGGGGTGGAGATACGCAGTATTTT. Protein sequence: CATSREWGGDTQYF.

The chain links TRBV2 to TRBJ1-5; 9 bases align to TRBD1. The V gene's germline CDR1 is SNHLY and CDR2 FYNNEI. This CDR3 spans 15 amino acids. Trimming at V came to 5 bases and at J to 4 bases, leaving 6 bases not matched to a gene. The CDR3 reads CASSRTGDLNQPQHF. CDR3 nucleotide sequence: TGTGCCAGCAGTCGGACAGGGGACCTGAATCAGCCCCAGCATTTT.

Remarks on this clonotype: Just one base apart from a much larger clone, this may be a read error. The chain links TRBV5-1 to TRBJ1-2; tentative D call: TRBD1 (6 bases). The CDR3 is made up of 14 amino acids. CDR1 and CDR2 from the germline V gene are SGHRS and YFSETQ. DNA of the CDR3: TGTGCCAGCAGCCGTGGGGGCACTCACTATGGCTACACCTTC. It yields the protein CASSRGGTHYGYTF.

In this sample, this clonotype turned up a few times. The chain is built from TRBV6-5 and TRBJ1-2; unclear D gene. Germline V gene lookup returns CDR1 MNHEY and CDR2 SVGAGI. The germline V and J ends were trimmed by 5 bases and 8 bases, with 18 bases remaining between them. This CDR3 is built from 14 residues. DNA for the CDR3: TGTGCCAGCAGTACATCAGACGGAATAGACGGCTACACCTTC. It translates to CASSTSDGIDGYTF.

The chain carries TRBV7-8 and TRBJ2-3, with unresolved D. This CDR3 spans 14 amino acids. Between the trimmed V and J ends, which lost 1 base and 2 bases, there was a span of 7 bases. CDR1 SGHVS and CDR2 FQNEAQ come from the germline V gene. CDR3 residues: CASSLVVDTDTQYF. DNA for the CDR3: TGTGCCAGCAGCTTAGTGGTTGACACAGATACGCAGTATTTT.

Only a few counts were recorded for this clonotype. The chain combines TRBV5-5 with TRBJ2-5; TRBD1 matches at 7 bases. V dropped 3 bases and J dropped 1; count of bases not matched to a gene: 6. The CDR3 has 15 amino acids. CDR1 and CDR2 (germline): SGHKS, YYEKEE (reference sequence). The CDR3 reads CASSYTSGGQETQYF. DNA for the CDR3: TGTGCCAGCAGCTACACCTCAGGGGGCCAAGAGACCCAGTACTTC.